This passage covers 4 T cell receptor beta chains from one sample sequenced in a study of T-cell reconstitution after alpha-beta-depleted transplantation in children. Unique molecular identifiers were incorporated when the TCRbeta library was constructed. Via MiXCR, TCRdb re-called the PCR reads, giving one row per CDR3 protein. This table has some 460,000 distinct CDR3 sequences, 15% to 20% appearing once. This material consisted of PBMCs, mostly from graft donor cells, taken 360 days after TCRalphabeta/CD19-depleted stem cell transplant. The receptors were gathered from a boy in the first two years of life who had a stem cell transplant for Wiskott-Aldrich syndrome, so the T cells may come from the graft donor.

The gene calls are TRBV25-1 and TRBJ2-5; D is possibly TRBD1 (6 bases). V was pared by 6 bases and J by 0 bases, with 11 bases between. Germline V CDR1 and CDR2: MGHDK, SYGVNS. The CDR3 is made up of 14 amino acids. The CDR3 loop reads CASRAGAYQETQYF. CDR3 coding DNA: TGTGCCAGCAGGGCAGGGGCATACCAAGAGACCCAGTACTTC.

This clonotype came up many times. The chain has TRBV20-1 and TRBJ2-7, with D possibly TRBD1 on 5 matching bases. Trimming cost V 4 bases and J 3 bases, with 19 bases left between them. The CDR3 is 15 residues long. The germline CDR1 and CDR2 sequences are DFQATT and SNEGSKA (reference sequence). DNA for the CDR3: TGCAGTGCTATTAAGCTCCGACAGTCACTCTACGAGCAGTACTTC. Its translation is CSAIKLRQSLYEQYF.

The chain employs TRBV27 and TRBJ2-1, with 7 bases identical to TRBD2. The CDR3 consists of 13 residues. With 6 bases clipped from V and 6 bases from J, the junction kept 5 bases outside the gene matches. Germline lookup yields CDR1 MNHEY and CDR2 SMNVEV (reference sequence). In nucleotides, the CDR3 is TGTGCCAGCAGGACGGGAGGTGGCAATGAGCAGTTCTTC. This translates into CASRTGGGNEQFF.

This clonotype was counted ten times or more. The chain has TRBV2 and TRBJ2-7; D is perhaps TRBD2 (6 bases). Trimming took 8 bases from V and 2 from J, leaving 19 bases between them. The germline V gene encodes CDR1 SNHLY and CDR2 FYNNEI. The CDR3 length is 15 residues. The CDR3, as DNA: TGTGCCAGCTTACCTCACTTCGGAGGGGCCTACGAGCAGTACTTC. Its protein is CASLPHFGGAYEQYF.